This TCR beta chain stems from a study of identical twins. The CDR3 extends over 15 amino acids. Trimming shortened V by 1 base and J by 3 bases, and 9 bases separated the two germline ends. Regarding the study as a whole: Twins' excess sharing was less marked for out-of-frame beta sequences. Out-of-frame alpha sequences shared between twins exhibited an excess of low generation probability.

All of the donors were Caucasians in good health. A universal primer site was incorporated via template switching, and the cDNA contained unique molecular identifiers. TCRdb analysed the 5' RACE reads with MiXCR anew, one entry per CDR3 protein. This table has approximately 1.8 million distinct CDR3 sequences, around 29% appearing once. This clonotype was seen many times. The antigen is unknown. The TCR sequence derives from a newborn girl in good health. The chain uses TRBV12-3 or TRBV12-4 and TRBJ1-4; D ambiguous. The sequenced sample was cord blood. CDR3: CASSLGVGPNEKLFF. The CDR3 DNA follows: TGTGCCAGCAGTTTAGGTGTCGGACCTAATGAAAAACTGTTTTTT.